These 24 T cell receptor beta chains were all obtained from the same sample, sequenced in a study of T cells in Graves' hyperthyroidism and ophthalmopathy. TCR beta CDR3 regions were amplified from RNA transcripts. An initial round of RT-PCR targeting the TCR CDR3 relied on the HTBI primer set. TCRdb processed the multiplex PCR reads anew with MiXCR; each CDR3 protein has one entry. The repertoire holds under 400,000 distinct CDR3 sequences, under 25% seen once, with around 50% in the top ten. The sequencing input was blood. These receptors all come from a woman between 45 and 65 years old with Graves' hyperthyroidism.

This clonotype has a count of ten or more. The chain employs TRBV28 and TRBJ2-5; 7 nucleotides match TRBD1. Germline V gives CDR1 MDHEN, CDR2 SYDVKM. With V trimmed by 6 bases and J by 2 bases, 9 bases remained unmatched. CDR3 length equals 15 residues. The CDR3 sequence: CASSPQGQTQETQYF. CDR3 DNA sequence: TGTGCCAGCAGCCCGCAGGGACAGACACAAGAGACCCAGTACTTC.

The chain carries TRBV4-1 and TRBJ2-7; 8 nucleotides align to TRBD2. The CDR3 covers 15 residues. V was clipped by 3 bases and J by 0 bases; unmatched bases: 4. The V gene's germline CDR1 is MGHRA and CDR2 YSYEKL. This chain's CDR3 is CASSHPAGASYEQYF. CDR3 nucleotides: TGCGCCAGCAGCCACCCAGCGGGGGCCTCCTACGAGCAGTACTTC.

This clonotype has more than one count but fewer than ten. At one end, the junction sequence differs from germline, possibly due to a read error. This chain connects TRBV11-3 to TRBJ2-1, with unresolved D. Germline V gene lookup returns CDR1 SGHNT and CDR2 YENEEA. This CDR3 is 15 amino acids long. The CDR3 nucleotides read TGTGCCAGCAGCTCTTACGCGAGTTCCTACGATGAGCAGTTCTTC. The encoded protein is CASSSYASSYDEQFF.

This clonotype was seen a handful of times. The chain has TRBV5-6 and TRBJ1-5; D unresolved. The CDR3 is 16 amino acids. Germline CDR1 reads SGHDT; CDR2 reads YYEEEE. V was trimmed by 0 bases and J by 3 bases, leaving 13 bases between them. CDR3 sequence (DNA): TGTGCCAGCAGCTTGGAGGGCGTGGGGAACAATCAGCCCCAGCATTTT. Its protein is CASSLEGVGNNQPQHF.

This clonotype turned up a few times. The chain uses TRBV6-6 and TRBJ1-4, with D unresolved. The CDR3 length is 16 residues. Germline V lookup: CDR1 MNHNY, CDR2 SVGAGI (reference sequence). The V end lost 1 base, the J end lost 0 bases, and 9 bases lay between the germline ends. The CDR3 protein is CASSYYGTPTNEKLFF. In DNA form, the CDR3 reads TGTGCCAGCAGTTACTACGGCACTCCAACTAATGAAAAACTGTTTTTT.

In the case of this clonotype: This may come from a read error, since a much larger clone is one base off. The V and J genes are TRBV28 and TRBJ1-5; tentatively, D is TRBD1 (5 bases). The CDR3 length is 15 residues. In germline, CDR1 is MDHEN, CDR2 SYDVKM. As DNA, the CDR3 is TGTGCCAGCCGATCCATAGGGGCGAGCAGTCAGCCCCAGCATTTT. Its translation: CASRSIGASSQPQHF. Together with reference TRBV28 and TRBJ1-5, the CDR3 gives the full variable domain: DVKVTQSSRYLVKRTGEKVFLECVQDMDHENMFWYRQDPGLGLRLIYFSYDVKMKEKGDIPEGYSVSREKKERFSLILESASTNQTSMYLCASRSIGASSQPQHFGDGTRLSIL.

The chain employs TRBV5-1 and TRBJ2-3; a possible D gene is TRBD2 (6 bases). Trimming cost V 4 bases and J 3 bases, with 18 bases left between them. Germline CDR1 and CDR2: SGHRS and YFSETQ. This CDR3 contains 16 residues. The CDR3 loop is CASSRAPSGGTDTQYF. CDR3 nucleotides: TGCGCCAGCAGCCGGGCCCCAAGTGGGGGGACAGATACGCAGTATTTT.

This clonotype was counted a few times. This sequence joins TRBV6-1 and TRBJ2-6; 7 positions match TRBD1. The CDR3 is 17 residues long. V shed 0 bases, J shed 2 bases, and the junction held 4 bases outside the gene matches. The germline CDR1 and CDR2 sequences are MNHNS and SASEGT. CDR3 in amino acids: CASSEAEGAAGANVLTF. The CDR3 DNA sequence: TGTGCCAGCAGTGAAGCTGAGGGGGCGGCTGGGGCCAACGTCCTGACTTTC.

This clonotype was picked up many times. CDR3 amino acids: CASSRRMYSGTSTDTQYF. CDR3 DNA: TGCGCCAGCAGCCGACGTATGTATAGCGGGACTTCCACAGATACGCAGTATTTT. The chain has TRBV4-1 and TRBJ2-3; 8 bases match TRBD2. The CDR3 has 18 amino acids. From germline, CDR1 is MGHRA and CDR2 YSYEKL. With 4 bases clipped from V and 2 bases from J, the junction kept 14 bases outside the gene matches.

The V gene is TRBV2, the J gene TRBJ2-1; TRBD1 aligns across 8 bases. The CDR3 covers 14 residues. V shed 7 bases, J shed 5 bases, and the junction held 7 bases outside the gene matches. Germline V gene lookup returns CDR1 SNHLY and CDR2 FYNNEI. This chain's CDR3 is CASTRDRFNNEQFF. CDR3 nucleotide sequence: TGTGCCAGCACCCGGGACAGGTTTAACAATGAGCAGTTCTTC. The full variable domain, its missing parts supplied by reference TRBV2 and TRBJ2-1, is EPEVTQTPSHQVTQMGQEVILRCVPISNHLYFYWYRQILGQKVEFLVSFYNNEISEKSEIFDDQFSVERPDGSNFTLKIRSTKLEDSAMYFCASTRDRFNNEQFFGPGTRLTVL.

This clonotype was picked up many times. The chain uses TRBV2 and TRBJ2-2; maybe TRBD1 (6 bases). Trimming took off 0 bases at V and 6 bases at J, with 11 bases between the two ends. Germline CDR1 and CDR2: SNHLY and FYNNEI. This CDR3 region has 15 residues. This chain's CDR3 is CASSEAVGAAGELFF. The CDR3 DNA reads TGTGCCAGCAGTGAAGCGGTGGGGGCGGCCGGGGAGCTGTTTTTT.

A few counts support this clonotype. The chain carries TRBV27 and TRBJ1-5; no clear D gene. V was pared by 6 bases and J by 4 bases, with 13 bases between. CDR1 is MNHEY, CDR2 SMNVEV, per germline (reference sequence). The CDR3 is made up of 14 amino acids. The CDR3 spells CASSPGPLNQPQHF. Written as DNA, the CDR3 is TGTGCCAGCAGCCCTGGACCCTTGAATCAGCCCCAGCATTTT.

V usage is TRBV3-1 and J usage is TRBJ1-5, with D hard to call. Germline V gene lookup returns CDR1 LGHDT and CDR2 YNNKEL (reference sequence). There are 15 residues in the CDR3. The germline V and J ends were trimmed by 4 bases and 1 base, with 11 bases remaining between them. The CDR3: CASSPKGVSNQPQHF. DNA for the CDR3: TGTGCCAGCAGCCCAAAAGGAGTAAGCAATCAGCCCCAGCATTTT.

This clonotype was found many times. This chain links TRBV11-2 with TRBJ2-1; unclear D gene. Germline V CDR1 and CDR2: SGHAT, FQNNGV. The CDR3 extends over 13 amino acids. V lost 2 bases and J lost 5, with 7 bases in between. DNA of the CDR3: TGTGCCAGCAGCTTAATGGGAAACAATGAGCAGTTCTTC. Translation gives CASSLMGNNEQFF.

The chain couples TRBV10-1 to TRBJ2-3, with 7 bases matching TRBD1. Germline V gene data show CDR1 as WNHNN and CDR2 as SYGVQD (reference sequence). CDR3 length equals 13 residues. The V and J ends lost 2 bases and 6 bases, in that order; junction bases with no gene match: 2. CDR3 sequence: CASSEGQVDTQYF. CDR3 in DNA: TGCGCCAGCAGTGAGGGACAGGTCGATACGCAGTATTTT.

This clonotype was counted many times. The gene calls are TRBV5-1 and TRBJ2-7; D remains ambiguous. Between the trimmed V and J ends, which lost 4 bases and 4 bases, there was a span of 9 bases. This CDR3 comprises 12 residues. CDR1 is SGHRS, CDR2 YFSETQ, per germline. CDR3 protein: CASSATDYEQYF. CDR3 DNA: TGCGCCAGCAGCGCGACCGATTACGAGCAGTACTTC.

This clonotype was observed many times. The chain has TRBV20-1 and TRBJ2-7; 10 positions agree with TRBD1. V shed 6 bases, J shed 6 bases, and the junction held 8 bases outside the gene matches. Germline loops: CDR1 DFQATT, CDR2 SNEGSKA (reference sequence). The CDR3 has 13 amino acids. CDR3: CSAGGTGVREQYF. The CDR3 DNA reads TGCAGTGCGGGGGGGACAGGGGTCCGCGAGCAGTACTTC.

This sequence joins TRBV6-2 or TRBV6-3 and TRBJ2-1; 11 bases match TRBD1. Germline V gives CDR1 MNHEY, CDR2 SVGEGT. The ends lost 1 base at V and 1 base at J; junction bases unmatched: 9. The CDR3 runs to 19 residues. The CDR3 DNA sequence: TGTGCCAGCAGTTACTGGGGACAGGGGGGGTTCCTGTCCTACAATGAGCAGTTCTTC. It codes for CASSYWGQGGFLSYNEQFF.

At least ten counts were recorded for this clonotype. The genes are TRBV2 and TRBJ1-5, with TRBD1 identical over 11 bases. This CDR3 is built from 16 residues. The germline gives CDR1 SNHLY, CDR2 FYNNEI. After removal of 4 bases from V and 2 bases from J, the junction contained 4 bases not matched to a gene. CDR3 nucleotide sequence: TGTGCCAGCAGTGCCCGGACAGGGGGCGGCAATCAGCCCCAGCATTTT. It specifies CASSARTGGGNQPQHF.

This clonotype was detected ten times or more. The chain employs TRBV30 and TRBJ2-7; D is perhaps TRBD1 (7 bases). V shed 3 bases and J shed 2 bases, with 14 bases lying between them. The CDR3 sequence is 14 residues long. In germline, CDR1 is GTSNPN, CDR2 SVGIG (reference sequence). The CDR3 DNA follows: TGTGCCTGGAGGGAGGGGGGACAGACCTACGAGCAGTACTTC. This codes for CAWREGGQTYEQYF. Variable domain in full (rest from reference TRBV30 and TRBJ2-7): SQTIHQWPATLVQPVGSPLSLECTVEGTSNPNLYWYRQAAGRGLQLLFYSVGIGQISSEVPQNLSASRPQDRQFILSSKKLLLSDSGFYLCAWREGGQTYEQYFGPGTRLTVT.

This clonotype showed up just a few times. The chain couples TRBV27 to TRBJ1-2; D unresolved. There are 14 residues in the CDR3. The V end was cut by 3 bases, the J end by 0 bases, with 8 bases between. CDR1 and CDR2 (germline): MNHEY, SMNVEV (reference sequence). The CDR3 DNA is TGTGCCAGCAGTTTGAAAAGTCCTAACTATGGCTACACCTTC. Translation: CASSLKSPNYGYTF.

The sample holds many counts of this clonotype. The chain combines TRBV24-1 with TRBJ1-1, with D perhaps TRBD1 (6 bases). This CDR3 has 14 residues. Trimming removed 5 bases from V and 1 base from J, with 10 bases in between. Germline V gene data show CDR1 as KGHDR and CDR2 as SFDVKD. Here the CDR3 DNA reads TGTGCCACCAGTGCGGGGGGCTCGAACACTGAAGCTTTCTTT. Translating it yields CATSAGGSNTEAFF.

J is TRBJ1-3 and V is TRBV27; a weak D match, TRBD1 (5 bases). The CDR3 loop spans 13 amino acids. V lost 3 bases, J lost 4 bases, and 7 bases lay in between. Germline CDR1 and CDR2: MNHEY and SMNVEV (reference sequence). The CDR3 sequence is CASSFNRGNTIYF. CDR3 DNA sequence: TGTGCCAGCAGTTTCAACAGGGGAAACACCATATATTTT.

This clonotype was counted many times. CDR3 protein: CASSLPGANEKLFF. Written as DNA, the CDR3 is TGTGCCAGCAGCCTCCCGGGGGCCAATGAAAAACTGTTTTTT. The chain employs TRBV12-3 or TRBV12-4 and TRBJ1-4, with D perhaps matching TRBD1 (6 bases). The V gene lost 6 bases and the J gene lost 5 bases, with 13 bases spanning the gap. The CDR3 consists of 14 residues.